This is a list of T cell receptor beta chains from one sample in a study of CD8+CD57+ T cells in acquired aplastic anemia. TCRdb passed the reads through MiXCR, listing each CDR3 protein once. The table shows just over 450,000 distinct CDR3 sequences, with about a third occurring only once. Sequenced input: sorted CD4+, CD8+, or CD8+CD57+ T cells (not recorded which) from PBMCs. These receptors were obtained from a human donor with aplastic anemia. The CDR3 runs from the conserved cysteine through the conserved F or W. D genes are given only for firm matches. Only part of the rows carry a size: once, few, many, or a class if the clone is expanded.

CASSPRDGAYGYTF	TGTGCCAGCAGCCCCCGGGACGGGGCCTATGGCTACACCTTC	-	TRBV7-2	TRBJ1-2	many
CASSLERTQPQHF	TGTGCCAGCAGCTTGGAACGGACGCAGCCCCAGCATTTT	-	TRBV7-2	TRBJ1-5	many
CASIQTTGPQAFF	TGTGCCAGCATCCAAACGACAGGGCCCCAAGCTTTCTTT	TRBD1	TRBV12-3/TRBV12-4	TRBJ1-1	-
CSARDVRGSPLHF	TGCAGTGCTAGAGATGTCAGAGGATCACCCCTCCACTTT	-	TRBV20-1	TRBJ1-6	-
CAISYRGEQYF	TGTGCCATCAGTTACAGGGGCGAGCAGTACTTC	TRBD1	TRBV10-3	TRBJ2-7	-
CSASTEAKNIQYF	TGCAGTGCATCGACCGAAGCCAAAAACATTCAGTACTTC	-	TRBV20-1	TRBJ2-4	few
CASVETGGADTQYF	TGTGCCAGCGTTGAGACTGGAGGCGCAGATACGCAGTATTTT	-	TRBV25-1	TRBJ2-3	many
CATSREGLSEAFF	TGTGCCACCAGCAGAGAGGGCCTAAGTGAAGCTTTCTTT	-	TRBV15	TRBJ1-1	-
CASSFPGTDTQYF	TGTGCCAGCAGCTTTCCGGGAACAGATACGCAGTATTTT	-	TRBV7-2	TRBJ2-3	many
CASSLSSGEQFF	TGTGCCAGCAGCTTGTCGTCCGGTGAGCAGTTCTTC	-	TRBV5-6	TRBJ2-1	-
CASGGKGGVNYGYTF	TGTGCTAGTGGCGGAAAGGGAGGAGTCAACTATGGCTACACCTTC	-	TRBV12-5	TRBJ1-2	few
CASQNAASRSHEQYF	TGCGCCAGTCAAAATGCGGCTAGTAGGTCCCACGAGCAGTACTTC	-	TRBV5-1	TRBJ2-7	-
CSVVMRGNYNEQFF	TGCAGCGTTGTTATGCGGGGGAACTACAATGAGCAGTTCTTC	TRBD2	TRBV29-1	TRBJ2-1	-